This TCR beta chain was sequenced during a study of T cells in localized non-small cell lung cancer (dated by TCRdb to 2019 to 2021). Turning to the overall study: T cell repertoires of 236 early-stage NSCLC patients were analyzed, with tumors being compared against uninvolved tumor-adjacent lungs. The cohort comprised a few hundred treatment-naïve NSCLC patients with resected, localized lung tumors. The mean age of the NSCLC patients was about 67 years, with 120 to 150 men and approximately 100 women.

Study-level results and caveats: A median of approximately 62 of the top 100 tumor clones turned up in the paired uninvolved adjacent lung, and under 30 of those clones also ranked among the top 100 of that same adjacent lung. Because the study design was exploratory, TCR variables were selected using unadjusted p-values without false-discovery rate correction. Because multi-region tumor sequencing was not done, intratumor heterogeneity could not be ruled out. Higher blood T cell density associated with longer overall survival, while higher adjacent-lung clonality associated with shorter survival. Uninvolved tumor-adjacent lung showed the highest T cell clonality, higher than tumor, which suggests more focused antigenic responses in the uninvolved tumor-adjacent lung.

TCR beta CDR3 regions were sequenced from DNA using the immunoSEQ Assay. Turning to the authors' computational methods: To compute T cell density, TCR beta template counts were normalized to usable DNA, which was estimated by amplifying housekeeping genes. Using the preseqR package, richness was estimated by extrapolating to 120,000 templates for tissue samples and 400,000 templates for PBMC samples. Clonality was taken to be one minus Pielou's evenness. Tissue-enriched TCRs were identified through differential abundance testing performed on productive amino-acid clonotypes, with a minimum total count of 5 and an alpha of 0.1. The Jaccard Index and the Morisita Overlap Index were used to quantify repertoire overlap between compartments. GLIPH clustered TCR beta CDR3s with public tetramer-defined viral CDR3s; viral motifs required at least three viral sequences plus V-gene enrichment. In TCRdb, the immuneACCESS table is reduced to in-frame sequences with V and J assigned. These tables do not hold every clone; where another copy was compared, an unresolved V gene accounts for under half, and the others remain unexplained. Clone size and V and J calls were adopted from that table, with D and trimming inferred from the DNA. Recorded for this sample are approximately 6,400 clones; 15% of them occurred a single time. More than 4.5% of the sample goes to the ten largest clones.

Two independent pathologists confirmed that the uninvolved adjacent lung, which was taken at least 2 cm from the tumor margin, was free of atypia. At diagnosis, tumor, uninvolved tumor-adjacent lung and peripheral blood were collected and then preserved as a mix of FFPE and fresh-frozen material. The germline V gene specifies SGHTA as CDR1 and FQGNSA as CDR2. The CDR3 spans 13 residues, from the cysteine through the phenylalanine. The sequence is cut down to CDR3 DNA, 39 bases in frame from base 1. This clone was detected many times. This clone's antigen is unknown. A junction end diverges from the germline sequence, so it may reflect a read error.

The chain joins TRBV7-2 to TRBJ1-4, with 10 middle bases fitting TRBD1. The sequence derives from a male donor older than 55 with stage II squamous cell lung carcinoma. This material consisted of normal lung tissue next to the tumor, taken before any cancer treatment. Here is the DNA: TGTGCCAGCAGCCCCAGACAGGGGGCTCCACTGTCTTTT. Its product reads: CASSPRQGAPLSF. The full variable domain, completed from the reference TRBV7-2 and TRBJ1-4 proteins outside the CDR3, reads GAGVSQSPSNKVTEKGKDVELRCDPISGHTALYWYRQSLGQGLEFLIYFQGNSAPDKSGLPSDRFSAERTGGSVSTLTIQRTQQEDSAVYLCASSPRQGAPLSFGSGTQLSVL.